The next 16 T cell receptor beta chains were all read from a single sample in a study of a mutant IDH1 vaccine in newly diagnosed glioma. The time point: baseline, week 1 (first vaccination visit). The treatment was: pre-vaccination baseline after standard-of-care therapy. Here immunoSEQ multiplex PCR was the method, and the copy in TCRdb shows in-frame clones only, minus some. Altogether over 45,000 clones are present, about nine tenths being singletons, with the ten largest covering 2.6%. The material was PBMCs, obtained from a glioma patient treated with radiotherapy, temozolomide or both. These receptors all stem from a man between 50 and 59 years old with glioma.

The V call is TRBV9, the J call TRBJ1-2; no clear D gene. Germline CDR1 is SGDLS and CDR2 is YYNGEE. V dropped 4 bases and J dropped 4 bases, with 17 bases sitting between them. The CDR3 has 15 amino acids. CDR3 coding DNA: TGTGCCAGCAGCCCCCGAGAGGGTGTCCGCTATGGCTACACCTTC. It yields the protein CASSPREGVRYGYTF.

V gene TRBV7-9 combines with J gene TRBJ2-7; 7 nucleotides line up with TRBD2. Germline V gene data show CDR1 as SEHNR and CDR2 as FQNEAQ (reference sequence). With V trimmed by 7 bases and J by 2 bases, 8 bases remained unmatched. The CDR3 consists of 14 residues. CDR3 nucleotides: TGTGCCAGCAAGTCCAGTGGGGGGGCCTACGAGCAGTACTTC. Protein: CASKSSGGAYEQYF.

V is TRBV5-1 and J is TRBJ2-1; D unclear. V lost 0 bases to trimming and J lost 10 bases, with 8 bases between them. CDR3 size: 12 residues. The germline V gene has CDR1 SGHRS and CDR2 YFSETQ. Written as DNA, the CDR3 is TGCGCCAGCAGCTTGGAAAGGGCCGAGCAGTTCTTC. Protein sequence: CASSLERAEQFF. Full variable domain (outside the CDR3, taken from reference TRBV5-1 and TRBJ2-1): KAGVTQTPRYLIKTRGQQVTLSCSPISGHRSVSWYQQTPGQGLQFLFEYFSETQRNKGNFPGRFSGRQFSNSRSEMNVSTLELGDSALYLCASSLERAEQFFGPGTRLTVL.

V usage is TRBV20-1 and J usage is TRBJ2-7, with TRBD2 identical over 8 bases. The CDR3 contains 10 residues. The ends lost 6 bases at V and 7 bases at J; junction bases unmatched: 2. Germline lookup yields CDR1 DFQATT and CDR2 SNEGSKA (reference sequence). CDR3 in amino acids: CSARLAEQYF. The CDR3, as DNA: TGCAGTGCGAGACTAGCGGAGCAGTACTTC.

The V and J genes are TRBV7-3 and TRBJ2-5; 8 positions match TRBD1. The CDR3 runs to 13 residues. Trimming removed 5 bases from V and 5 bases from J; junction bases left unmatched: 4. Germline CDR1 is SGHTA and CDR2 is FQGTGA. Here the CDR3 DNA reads TGTGCCAGCAGCCCCAGGACAGGGGAGACCCAGTACTTC. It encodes CASSPRTGETQYF.

CDR3 loop: CASSQVGGNYEQYF. The CDR3 nucleotides are TGCGCCAGCAGCCAAGTCGGGGGGAACTACGAGCAGTACTTC. The chain couples TRBV4-1 to TRBJ2-7; TRBD2 aligns across 7 bases. The germline V gene has CDR1 MGHRA and CDR2 YSYEKL. The V gene end was trimmed by 1 base and the J gene end by 3 bases; junction bases not matched to a gene: 3. The CDR3 is 14 residues long.

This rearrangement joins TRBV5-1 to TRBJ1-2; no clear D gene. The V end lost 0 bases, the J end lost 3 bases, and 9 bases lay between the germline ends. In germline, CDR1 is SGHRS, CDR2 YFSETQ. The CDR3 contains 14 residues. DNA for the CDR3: TGCGCCAGCAGCTTGGAAACAGCCTACTATGGCTACACCTTC. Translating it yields CASSLETAYYGYTF. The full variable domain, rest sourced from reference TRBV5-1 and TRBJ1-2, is KAGVTQTPRYLIKTRGQQVTLSCSPISGHRSVSWYQQTPGQGLQFLFEYFSETQRNKGNFPGRFSGRQFSNSRSEMNVSTLELGDSALYLCASSLETAYYGYTFGSGTRLTVV.

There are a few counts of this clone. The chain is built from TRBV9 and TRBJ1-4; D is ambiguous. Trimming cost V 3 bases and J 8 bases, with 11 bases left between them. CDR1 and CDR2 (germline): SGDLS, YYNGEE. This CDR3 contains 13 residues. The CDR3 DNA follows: TGTGCCAGCAGCGGACTATACGGCGAAAAACTGTTTTTT. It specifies CASSGLYGEKLFF.

The CDR3 reads CASSHGQSYEQYF. The CDR3 coding sequence is TGTGCCAGCAGCCACGGACAGTCATACGAGCAGTACTTC. V is TRBV7-8 and J is TRBJ2-7, with TRBD1 as a possible D gene (6 bases). The germline V gene has CDR1 SGHVS and CDR2 FQNEAQ. V lost 5 bases to trimming and J lost 4 bases, with 12 bases between them. The CDR3 is 13 residues long.

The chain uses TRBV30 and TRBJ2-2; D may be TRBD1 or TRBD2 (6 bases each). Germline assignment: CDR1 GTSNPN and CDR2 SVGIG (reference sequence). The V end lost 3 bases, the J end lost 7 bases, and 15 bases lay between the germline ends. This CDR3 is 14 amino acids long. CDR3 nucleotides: TGTGCCTGGAGATGGGGGCGGGAACACGGGGAGCTGTTTTTT. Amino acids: CAWRWGREHGELFF.

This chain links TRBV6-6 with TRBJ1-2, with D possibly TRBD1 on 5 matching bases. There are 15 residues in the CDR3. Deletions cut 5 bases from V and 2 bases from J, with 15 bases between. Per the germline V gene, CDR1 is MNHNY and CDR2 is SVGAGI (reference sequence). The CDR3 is CASSDETGTNYGYTF. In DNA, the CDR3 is TGTGCCAGCAGTGACGAAACCGGGACCAACTATGGCTACACCTTC.

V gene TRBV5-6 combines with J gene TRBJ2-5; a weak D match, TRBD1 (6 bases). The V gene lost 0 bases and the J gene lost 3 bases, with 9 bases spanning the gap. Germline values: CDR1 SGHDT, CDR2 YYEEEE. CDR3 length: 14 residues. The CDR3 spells CASSLGTVKETQYF. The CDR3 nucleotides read TGTGCCAGCAGCTTGGGGACAGTAAAAGAGACCCAGTACTTC.

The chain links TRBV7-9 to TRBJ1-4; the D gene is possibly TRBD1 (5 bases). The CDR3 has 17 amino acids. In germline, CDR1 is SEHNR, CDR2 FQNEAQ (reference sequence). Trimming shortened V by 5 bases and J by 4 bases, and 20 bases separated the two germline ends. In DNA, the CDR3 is TGTGCCAGCAGCCAGAAAAAAACCGGGGGATTTAATGAAAAACTGTTTTTT. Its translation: CASSQKKTGGFNEKLFF.

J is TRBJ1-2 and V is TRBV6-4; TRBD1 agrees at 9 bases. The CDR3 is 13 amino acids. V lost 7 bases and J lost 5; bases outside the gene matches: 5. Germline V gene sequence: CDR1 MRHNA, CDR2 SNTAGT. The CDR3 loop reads CASMGQGWYGYTF. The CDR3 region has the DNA TGTGCCAGCATGGGACAGGGATGGTATGGCTACACCTTC.

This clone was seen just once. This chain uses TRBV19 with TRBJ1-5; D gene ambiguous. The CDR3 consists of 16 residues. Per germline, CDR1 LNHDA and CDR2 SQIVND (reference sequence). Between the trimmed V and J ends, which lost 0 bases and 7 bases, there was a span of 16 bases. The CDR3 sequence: CASSIDLAGRRQPQHF. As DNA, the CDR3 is TGTGCCAGTAGTATAGATCTCGCGGGGAGAAGGCAGCCCCAGCATTTT. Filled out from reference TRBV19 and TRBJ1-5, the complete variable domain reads DGGITQSPKYLFRKEGQNVTLSCEQNLNHDAMYWYRQDPGQGLRLIYYSQIVNDFQKGDIAEGYSVSREKKESFPLTVTSAQKNPTAFYLCASSIDLAGRRQPQHFGDGTRLSIL.

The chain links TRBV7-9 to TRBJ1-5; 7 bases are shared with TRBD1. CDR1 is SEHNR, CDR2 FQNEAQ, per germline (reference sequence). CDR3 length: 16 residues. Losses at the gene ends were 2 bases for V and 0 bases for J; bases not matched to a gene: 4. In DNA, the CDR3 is TGTGCCAGCAGCTTAACAAACAGGGGTAGCAATCAGCCCCAGCATTTT. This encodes CASSLTNRGSNQPQHF.